The rows below give T cell receptor beta chains drawn from one sample of a study of T cell responses to AZD1222 COVID-19 vaccine. Only in-frame clones appear in the TCRdb table, and some are missing; sequencing was by immunoSEQ multiplex PCR. This sample has around 140,000 clones; approximately 85% occur once, and the top ten carry 7.9%. The material was peripheral blood, obtained 28 days after the second dose of the MenACWY control vaccine. The receptors shown here come from an adult who received the MenACWY meningococcal vaccine as a control. The CDR3 runs from the conserved cysteine through the conserved F or W. The order of the fields is D gene, V gene, clone size, J gene, CDR3 protein, CDR3 DNA. A D gene is named only where the DNA matches it firmly. Size values are once, few and many counts, or a class for expanded clones, and some rows have none.

-	TRBV11-2	-	TRBJ1-2	CASTPGNTNYGYTF	TGTGCCAGCACTCCGGGGAACACGAACTATGGCTACACCTTC
-	TRBV4-1	once	TRBJ1-1	CASSQENEAFF	TGCGCCAGCAGCCAAGAGAATGAAGCTTTCTTT
-	TRBV23-1	-	TRBJ1-6	CASIVGNSPLHF	TGCGCCAGCATTGTTGGGAATTCACCCCTCCACTTT
-	TRBV14	once	TRBJ2-7	CASSQSGAGIYEQYF	TGTGCCAGCAGCCAATCGGGCGCGGGAATCTACGAGCAGTACTTC
-	TRBV12-3/TRBV12-4	-	TRBJ1-1	CASSLGNTEAFF	TGTGCCAGCAGTTTGGGGAACACTGAAGCTTTCTTT
TRBD2	TRBV11-2	once	TRBJ2-3	CASSLAVAGGPADTQYF	TGTGCCAGCAGCTTAGCGGTTGCGGGGGGGCCAGCAGATACGCAGTATTTT
-	TRBV5-1	-	TRBJ1-4	CASSPVPGVEKLFF	TGCGCCAGCAGCCCCGTCCCGGGGGTGGAAAAACTGTTTTTT
TRBD1	TRBV10-3	-	TRBJ1-5	CAIRGQGPNQPQHF	TGTGCCATCAGGGGACAGGGACCGAATCAGCCCCAGCATTTT
TRBD2	TRBV7-9	-	TRBJ2-3	CASSMGTSGITDTQYF	TGTGCCAGCAGCATGGGGACTAGCGGGATCACAGATACGCAGTATTTT
TRBD1	TRBV7-2	few	TRBJ2-3	CASSSGQGAIDTQYF	TGTGCCAGCAGCTCGGGACAGGGGGCGATAGATACGCAGTATTTT
-	TRBV6-5	-	TRBJ1-3	CASSDSYGPGNTIYF	TGTGCCAGCAGTGACTCCTATGGGCCTGGAAACACCATATATTTT
-	TRBV6-5	-	TRBJ2-3	CASTPTFETDTQYF	TGTGCCAGCACCCCAACTTTCGAGACAGATACGCAGTATTTT
-	TRBV27	-	TRBJ1-2	CASSLAGTLNYGYTF	TGTGCCAGCAGTTTAGCCGGCACGTTAAACTATGGCTACACCTTC
-	TRBV4-2	once	TRBJ1-5	CASSQVGAGGNQPQHF	TGTGCCAGCAGCCAAGTGGGGGCAGGGGGCAATCAGCCCCAGCATTTT
TRBD2	TRBV7-6	-	TRBJ2-3	CASSPRSSGRTDTQYF	TGTGCCAGCAGCCCTCGCTCTAGCGGGAGGACAGATACGCAGTATTTT
-	TRBV18	-	TRBJ2-5	CASSLIALTPTQETQYF	TGTGCCAGCTCACTAATAGCTTTGACCCCCACACAAGAGACCCAGTACTTC
-	TRBV29-1	once	TRBJ1-2	CSVEIPAPNYGYTF	TGCAGCGTTGAGATCCCAGCCCCTAACTATGGCTACACCTTC
-	TRBV27	-	TRBJ1-6	CASSVFRPNNSPLHF	TGTGCCAGCAGTGTGTTCAGGCCCAATAATTCACCCCTCCACTTT
-	TRBV27	-	TRBJ1-5	CASSSGTDSNQPQHF	TGTGCCAGCAGTTCCGGGACGGATAGCAATCAGCCCCAGCATTTT
-	TRBV28	-	TRBJ2-5	CASSFSGRQETQYF	TGTGCCAGCAGTTTCTCAGGGCGGCAAGAGACCCAGTACTTC
-	TRBV19	-	TRBJ2-1	CASSMGLAPYNEQFF	TGTGCCAGTAGTATGGGCCTAGCGCCCTACAATGAGCAGTTCTTC
TRBD1	TRBV7-9	-	TRBJ1-2	CASSLGTGGYGYTF	TGTGCCAGCAGCTTAGGGACAGGGGGCTATGGCTACACCTTC
-	TRBV12-3/TRBV12-4	-	TRBJ2-5	CASSLGWRETQYF	TGTGCCAGCAGTTTAGGGTGGAGGGAGACCCAGTACTTC
TRBD2	TRBV7-2	-	TRBJ2-7	CASSQGLAGALLNEQYF	TGTGCCAGCAGCCAAGGACTAGCGGGAGCTTTGCTCAACGAGCAGTACTTC
-	TRBV7-9	-	TRBJ1-5	CASSLDQPQHF	TGTGCCAGCAGCTTAGATCAGCCCCAGCATTTT
-	TRBV28	once	TRBJ1-6	CASSLTGTGNSPLHF	TGTGCCAGCAGTTTAACAGGGACGGGAAATTCACCCCTCCACTTT
-	TRBV29-1	-	TRBJ1-2	CSVGQQISHGYTF	TGCAGCGTTGGGCAGCAAATTTCTCATGGCTACACCTTC
-	TRBV3-1/TRBV3-2	-	TRBJ2-3	CASSQGGVRWTADTQYF	TGTGCCAGCAGCCAAGGAGGAGTGAGGTGGACGGCAGATACGCAGTATTTT
TRBD2	TRBV28	-	TRBJ2-3	CASSSRLAGGRDTQYF	TGTGCCAGCAGTTCGCGACTAGCGGGGGGTAGGGATACGCAGTATTTT
-	TRBV3-1/TRBV3-2	-	TRBJ2-7	CASSQVYEQYF	TGTGCCAGCAGCCAGGTCTACGAGCAGTACTTC
TRBD1	TRBV11-2	-	TRBJ1-1	CASSFLGRGQGAGTEAFF	TGTGCCAGCAGCTTTTTGGGGCGGGGACAGGGGGCAGGGACTGAAGCTTTCTTT
-	TRBV29-1	-	TRBJ1-2	CSVVSSGGAKYGYTF	TGCAGCGTTGTTTCTAGTGGGGGCGCAAAGTATGGCTACACCTTC
-	TRBV12-3/TRBV12-4	-	TRBJ1-5	CASRTGYNQPQHF	TGTGCCAGCAGAACAGGTTACAATCAGCCCCAGCATTTT
-	TRBV3-1/TRBV3-2	-	TRBJ1-2	CASSQDFLNYGYTF	TGTGCCAGCAGCCAAGATTTTCTCAACTATGGCTACACCTTC
TRBD1	TRBV19	-	TRBJ1-1	CASSTDRGTEAFF	TGTGCCAGTAGTACTGACAGGGGCACTGAAGCTTTCTTT
TRBD1	TRBV5-1	-	TRBJ2-2	CASSLEGQGSGELFF	TGCGCCAGCAGCTTGGAGGGACAGGGGTCCGGGGAGCTGTTTTTT
-	TRBV11-3	-	TRBJ2-5	CASQVISGTQYF	TGTGCCAGCCAAGTTATCTCGGGGACCCAGTACTTC
TRBD1	TRBV27	-	TRBJ1-2	CASRRQGGGNYGYTF	TGTGCCAGCAGACGACAGGGGGGTGGGAACTATGGCTACACCTTC